This T cell receptor beta chain was captured in a study of cytomegalovirus exposure and HLA in healthy donors. Study results and limitations: The majority of TCR sequences were rare, yet some public TCRs appeared in many donors. Later analysis associated a missense DCLRE1C variant with TCR beta V- and J-gene trimming. Reported performance of the classifier showed diagnosis of cytomegalovirus status with high specificity and sensitivity. Prior analysis indicated that the majority of TCR beta V segments exhibited productivity approximately 90% or approximately 30% of the time.

With respect to this clone: Its specificity is unknown.

PCR amplification relied on 60 Vbeta primers (plus 13 Jbeta primers). Some clones are missing from TCRdb's copy, which holds only in-frame ones; the method was immunoSEQ multiplex PCR. The sample holds around 200,000 clones, around 74% seen once. The CDR3 consists of 17 residues. The source material was PBMCs. The sequence was obtained from a female donor in good health and CMV-seronegative. The V call is TRBV1, the J call TRBJ2-3; the table calls TRBD2, which could not be checked here. TRBV1 is labeled a pseudogene. The chain's CDR3 is CTSSHRLAGGRVDTQYF. In nucleotides, the CDR3 is TGCACCAGCAGCCATCGACTAGCGGGAGGCCGGGTAGATACGCAGTATTTT.